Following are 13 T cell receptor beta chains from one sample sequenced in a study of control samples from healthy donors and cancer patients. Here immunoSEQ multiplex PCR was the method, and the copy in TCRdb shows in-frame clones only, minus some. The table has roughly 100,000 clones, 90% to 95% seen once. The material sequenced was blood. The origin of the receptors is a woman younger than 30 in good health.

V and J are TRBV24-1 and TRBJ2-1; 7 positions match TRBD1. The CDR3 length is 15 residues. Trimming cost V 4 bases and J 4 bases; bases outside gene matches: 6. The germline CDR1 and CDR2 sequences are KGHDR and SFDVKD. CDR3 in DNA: TGTGCCACCAGTGACGCCCCGGGACAGTACAATGAGCAGTTCTTC. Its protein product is CATSDAPGQYNEQFF.

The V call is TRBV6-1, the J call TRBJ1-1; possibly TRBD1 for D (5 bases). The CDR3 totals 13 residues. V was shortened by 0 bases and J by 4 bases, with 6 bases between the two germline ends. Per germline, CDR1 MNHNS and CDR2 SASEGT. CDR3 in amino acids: CASSEAQGTEAFF. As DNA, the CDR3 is TGTGCCAGCAGTGAAGCGCAGGGCACTGAAGCTTTCTTT.

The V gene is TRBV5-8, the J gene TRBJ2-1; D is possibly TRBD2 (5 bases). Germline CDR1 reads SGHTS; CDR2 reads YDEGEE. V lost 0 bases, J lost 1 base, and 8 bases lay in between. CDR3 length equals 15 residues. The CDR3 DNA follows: TGTGCCAGCAGCTTGGACGGGGTTTCCTACAATGAGCAGTTCTTC. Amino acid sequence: CASSLDGVSYNEQFF.

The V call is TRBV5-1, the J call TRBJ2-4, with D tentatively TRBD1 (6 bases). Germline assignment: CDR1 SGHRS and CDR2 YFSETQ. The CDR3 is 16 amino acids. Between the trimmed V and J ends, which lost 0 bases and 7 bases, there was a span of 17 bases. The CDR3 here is CASSLAKTGSRNIQYF. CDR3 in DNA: TGCGCCAGCAGCTTGGCCAAGACAGGAAGTCGCAACATTCAGTACTTC. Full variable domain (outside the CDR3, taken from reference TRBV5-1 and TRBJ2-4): KAGVTQTPRYLIKTRGQQVTLSCSPISGHRSVSWYQQTPGQGLQFLFEYFSETQRNKGNFPGRFSGRQFSNSRSEMNVSTLELGDSALYLCASSLAKTGSRNIQYFGAGTRLSVL.

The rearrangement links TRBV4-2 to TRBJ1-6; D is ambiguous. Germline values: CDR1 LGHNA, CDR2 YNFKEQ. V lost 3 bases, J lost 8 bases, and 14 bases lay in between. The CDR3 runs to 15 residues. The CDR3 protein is CASSQAPTAHSPLHF. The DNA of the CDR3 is TGTGCCAGCAGCCAGGCTCCGACCGCTCATTCACCCCTCCACTTT.

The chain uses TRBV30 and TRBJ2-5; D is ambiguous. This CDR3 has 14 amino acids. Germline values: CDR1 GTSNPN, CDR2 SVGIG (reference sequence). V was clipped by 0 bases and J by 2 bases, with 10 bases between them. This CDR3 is CAWSVVWRQETQYF. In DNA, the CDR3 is TGTGCCTGGAGTGTAGTCTGGCGGCAAGAGACCCAGTACTTC.

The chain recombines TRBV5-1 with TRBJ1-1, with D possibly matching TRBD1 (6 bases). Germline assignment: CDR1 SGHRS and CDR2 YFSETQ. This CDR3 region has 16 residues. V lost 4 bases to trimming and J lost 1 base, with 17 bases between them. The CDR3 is CASSPPATGPNTEAFF. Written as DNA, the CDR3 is TGCGCCAGCAGCCCCCCCGCCACAGGGCCGAACACTGAAGCTTTCTTT.

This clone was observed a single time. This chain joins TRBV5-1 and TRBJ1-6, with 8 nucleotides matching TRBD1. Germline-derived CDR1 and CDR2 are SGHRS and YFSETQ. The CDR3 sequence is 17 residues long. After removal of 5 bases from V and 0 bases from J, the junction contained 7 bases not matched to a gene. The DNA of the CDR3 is TGCGCCAGCAGGGGGACAGGCGGGCGCTCCTATAATTCACCCCTCCACTTT. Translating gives CASRGTGGRSYNSPLHF.

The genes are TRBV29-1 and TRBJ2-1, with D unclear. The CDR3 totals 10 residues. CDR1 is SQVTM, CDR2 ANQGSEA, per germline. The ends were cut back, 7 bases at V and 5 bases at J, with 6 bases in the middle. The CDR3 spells CSASNNEQFF. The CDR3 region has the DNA TGCAGCGCCTCTAACAATGAGCAGTTCTTC.

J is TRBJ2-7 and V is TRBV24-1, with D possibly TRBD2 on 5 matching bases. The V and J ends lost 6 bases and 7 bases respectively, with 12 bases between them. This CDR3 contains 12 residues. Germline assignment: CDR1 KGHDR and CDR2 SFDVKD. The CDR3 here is CATSSGGREQYF. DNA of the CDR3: TGTGCCACCAGTAGCGGAGGAAGGGAGCAGTACTTC.

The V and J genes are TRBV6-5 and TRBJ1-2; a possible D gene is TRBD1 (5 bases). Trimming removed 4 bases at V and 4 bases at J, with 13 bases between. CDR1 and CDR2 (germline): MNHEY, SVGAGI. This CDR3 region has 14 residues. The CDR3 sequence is CASSLSDSIYGYTF. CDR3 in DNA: TGTGCCAGCAGTTTATCCGACAGTATCTATGGCTACACCTTC.

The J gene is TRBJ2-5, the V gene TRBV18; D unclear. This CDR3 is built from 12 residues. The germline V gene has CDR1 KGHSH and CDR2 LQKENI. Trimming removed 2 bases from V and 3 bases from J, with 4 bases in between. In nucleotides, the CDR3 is TGTGCCAGCTCACCAAATGAAGAGACCCAGTACTTC. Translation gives CASSPNEETQYF.

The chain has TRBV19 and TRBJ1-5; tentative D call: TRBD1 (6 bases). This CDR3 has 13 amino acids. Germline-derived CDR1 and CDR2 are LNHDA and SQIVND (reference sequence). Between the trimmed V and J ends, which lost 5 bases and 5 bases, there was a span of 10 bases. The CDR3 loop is CASSWTVDQPQHF. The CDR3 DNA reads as TGTGCCAGTAGTTGGACAGTGGATCAGCCCCAGCATTTT.